This entry is about one T cell receptor beta chain. Sequencing used immunoSEQ multiplex PCR; TCRdb keeps in-frame clones, though not all of them. This sample carries under 95,000 clones, around 94% of them seen once, and the ten largest clones take over 0.2%. The sample belongs to a study of technical replicates of blood from four donors. CDR3 size: 13 residues. V dropped 6 bases and J dropped 4 bases, with 12 bases sitting between them. The germline V gene encodes CDR1 LNHDA and CDR2 SQIVND (reference sequence). This clonotype was obtained from a human donor in good health. The sequenced sample consisted of T cells isolated from PBMCs. The rearrangement uses TRBV19 and TRBJ1-2; D possibly corresponds to TRBD1 (6 bases). The CDR3, as DNA: TGTGCCAGTAGCCTGGACAGTCCCTATGGCTACACCTTC. Its translation: CASSLDSPYGYTF.